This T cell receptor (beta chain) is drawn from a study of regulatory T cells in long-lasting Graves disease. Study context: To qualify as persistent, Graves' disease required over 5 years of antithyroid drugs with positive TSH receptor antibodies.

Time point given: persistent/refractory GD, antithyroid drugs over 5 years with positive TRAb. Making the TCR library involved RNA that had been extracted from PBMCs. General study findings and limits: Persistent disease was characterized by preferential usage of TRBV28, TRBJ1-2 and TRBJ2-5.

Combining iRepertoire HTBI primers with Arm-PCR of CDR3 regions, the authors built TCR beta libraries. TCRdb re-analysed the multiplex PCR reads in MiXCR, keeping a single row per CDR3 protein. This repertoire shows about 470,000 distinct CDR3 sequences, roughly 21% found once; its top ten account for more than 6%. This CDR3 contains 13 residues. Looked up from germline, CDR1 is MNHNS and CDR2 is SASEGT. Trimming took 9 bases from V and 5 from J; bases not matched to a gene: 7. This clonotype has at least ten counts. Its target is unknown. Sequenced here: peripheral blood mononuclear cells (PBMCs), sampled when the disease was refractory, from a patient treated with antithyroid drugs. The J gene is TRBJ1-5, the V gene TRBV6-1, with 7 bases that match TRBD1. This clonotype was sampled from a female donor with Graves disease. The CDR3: CARAVTGDQPQHF. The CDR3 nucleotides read TGTGCCAGGGCCGTAACAGGGGATCAGCCCCAGCATTTT.